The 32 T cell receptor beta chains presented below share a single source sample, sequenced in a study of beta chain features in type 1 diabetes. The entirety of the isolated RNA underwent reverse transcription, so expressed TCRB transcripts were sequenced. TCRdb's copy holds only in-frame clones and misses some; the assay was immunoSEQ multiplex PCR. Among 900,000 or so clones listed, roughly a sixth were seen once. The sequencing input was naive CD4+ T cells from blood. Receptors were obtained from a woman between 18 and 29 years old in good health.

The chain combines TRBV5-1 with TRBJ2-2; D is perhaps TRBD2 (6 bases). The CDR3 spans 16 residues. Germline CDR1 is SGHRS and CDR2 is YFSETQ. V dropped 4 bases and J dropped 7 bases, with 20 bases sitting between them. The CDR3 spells CASSRVGTRDHGELFF. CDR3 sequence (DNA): TGCGCCAGCAGCCGCGTAGGGACGCGGGATCACGGGGAGCTGTTTTTT.

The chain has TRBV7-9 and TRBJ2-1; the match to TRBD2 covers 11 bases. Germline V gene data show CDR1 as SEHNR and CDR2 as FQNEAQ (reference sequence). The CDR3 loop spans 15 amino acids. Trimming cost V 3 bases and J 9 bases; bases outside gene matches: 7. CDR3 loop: CASSFSSGRIGEQFF. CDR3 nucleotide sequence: TGTGCCAGCAGCTTTTCTAGCGGGAGGATAGGTGAGCAGTTCTTC.

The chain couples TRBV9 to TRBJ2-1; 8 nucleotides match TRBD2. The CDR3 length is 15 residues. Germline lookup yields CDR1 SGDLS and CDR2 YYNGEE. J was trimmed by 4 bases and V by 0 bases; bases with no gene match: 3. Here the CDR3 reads CASSVDGRGYNEQFF. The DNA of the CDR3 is TGTGCCAGCAGCGTAGACGGGAGGGGTTACAATGAGCAGTTCTTC.

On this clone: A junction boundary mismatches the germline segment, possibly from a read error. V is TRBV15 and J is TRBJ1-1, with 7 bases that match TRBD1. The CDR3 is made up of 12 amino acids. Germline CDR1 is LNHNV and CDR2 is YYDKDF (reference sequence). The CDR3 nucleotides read TGTGCCACCAGCAGATTTCCGGGACAGAAACTCTTT. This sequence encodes CATSRFPGQKLF.

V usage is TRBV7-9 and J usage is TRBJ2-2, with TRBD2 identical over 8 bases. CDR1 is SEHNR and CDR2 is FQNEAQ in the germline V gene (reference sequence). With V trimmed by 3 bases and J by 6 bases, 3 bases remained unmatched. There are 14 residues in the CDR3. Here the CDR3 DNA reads TGTGCCAGCAGCTTCCAAGCGGGAGCCGGGGAGCTGTTTTTT. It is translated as CASSFQAGAGELFF. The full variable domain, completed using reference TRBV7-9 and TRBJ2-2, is DTGVSQNPRHKITKRGQNVTFRCDPISEHNRLYWYRQTLGQGPEFLTYFQNEAQLEKSRLLSDRFSAERPKGSFSTLEIQRTEQGDSAMYLCASSFQAGAGELFFGEGSRLTVL.

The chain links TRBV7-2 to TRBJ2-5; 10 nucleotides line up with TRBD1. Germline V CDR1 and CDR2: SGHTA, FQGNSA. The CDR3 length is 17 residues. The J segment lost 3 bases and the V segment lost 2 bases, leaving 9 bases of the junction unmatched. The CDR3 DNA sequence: TGTGCCAGCAGCTTATTATTACGGACAGGGGGAAAAGAGACCCAGTACTTC. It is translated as CASSLLLRTGGKETQYF. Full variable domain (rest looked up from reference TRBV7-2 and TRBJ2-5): GAGVSQSPSNKVTEKGKDVELRCDPISGHTALYWYRQSLGQGLEFLIYFQGNSAPDKSGLPSDRFSAERTGGSVSTLTIQRTQQEDSAVYLCASSLLLRTGGKETQYFGPGTRLLVL.

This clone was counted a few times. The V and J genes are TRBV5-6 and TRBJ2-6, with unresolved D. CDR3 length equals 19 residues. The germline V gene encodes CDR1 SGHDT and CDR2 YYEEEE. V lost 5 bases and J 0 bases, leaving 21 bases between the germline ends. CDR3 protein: CASRHTPGPQLSGANVLTF. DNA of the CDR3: TGTGCCAGCAGGCATACCCCGGGCCCCCAGCTCTCTGGGGCCAACGTCCTGACTTTC. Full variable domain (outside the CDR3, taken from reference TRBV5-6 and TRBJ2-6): DAGVTQSPTHLIKTRGQQVTLRCSPKSGHDTVSWYQQALGQGPQFIFQYYEEEERQRGNFPDRFSGHQFPNYSSELNVNALLLGDSALYLCASRHTPGPQLSGANVLTFGAGSRLTVL.

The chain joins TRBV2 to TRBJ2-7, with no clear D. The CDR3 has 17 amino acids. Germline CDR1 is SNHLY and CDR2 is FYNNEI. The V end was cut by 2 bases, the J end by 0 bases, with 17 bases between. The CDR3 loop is CASSERSGPLLSYEQYF. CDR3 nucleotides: TGTGCCAGCAGTGAACGGTCAGGCCCACTCCTCTCCTACGAGCAGTACTTC.

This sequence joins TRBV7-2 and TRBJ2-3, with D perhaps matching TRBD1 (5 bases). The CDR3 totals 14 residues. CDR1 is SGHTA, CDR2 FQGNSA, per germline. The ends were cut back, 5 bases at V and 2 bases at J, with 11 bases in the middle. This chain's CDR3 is CASSTRQNTDTQYF. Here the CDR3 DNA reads TGTGCCAGCAGCACACGACAGAACACAGATACGCAGTATTTT.

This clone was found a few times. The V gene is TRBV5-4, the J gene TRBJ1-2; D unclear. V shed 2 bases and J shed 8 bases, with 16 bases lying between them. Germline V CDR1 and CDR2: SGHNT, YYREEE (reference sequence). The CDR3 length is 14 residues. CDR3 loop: CASSLTTGVGGYTF. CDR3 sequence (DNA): TGTGCCAGCAGCTTAACGACGGGAGTTGGAGGCTACACCTTC.

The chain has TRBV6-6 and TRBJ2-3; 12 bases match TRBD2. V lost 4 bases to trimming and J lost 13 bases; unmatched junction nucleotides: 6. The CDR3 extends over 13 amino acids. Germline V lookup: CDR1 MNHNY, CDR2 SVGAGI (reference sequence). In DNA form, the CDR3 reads TGTGCCAGCAGTTCCTCTAGCGGGAGGGGGGAGTATTTT. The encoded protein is CASSSSSGRGEYF.

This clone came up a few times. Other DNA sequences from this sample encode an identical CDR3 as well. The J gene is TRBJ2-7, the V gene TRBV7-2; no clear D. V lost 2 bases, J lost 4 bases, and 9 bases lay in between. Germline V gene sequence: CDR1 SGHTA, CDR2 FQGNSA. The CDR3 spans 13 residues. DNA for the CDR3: TGTGCCAGCAGCTTATCGGGCGGTTACGAGCAGTACTTC. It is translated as CASSLSGGYEQYF.

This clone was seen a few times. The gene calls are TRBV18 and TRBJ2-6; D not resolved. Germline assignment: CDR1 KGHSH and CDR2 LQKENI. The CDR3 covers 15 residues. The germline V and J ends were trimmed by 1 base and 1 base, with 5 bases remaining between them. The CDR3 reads CASSPLFSGANVLTF. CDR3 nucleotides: TGTGCCAGCTCACCACTTTTTTCTGGGGCCAACGTCCTGACTTTC.

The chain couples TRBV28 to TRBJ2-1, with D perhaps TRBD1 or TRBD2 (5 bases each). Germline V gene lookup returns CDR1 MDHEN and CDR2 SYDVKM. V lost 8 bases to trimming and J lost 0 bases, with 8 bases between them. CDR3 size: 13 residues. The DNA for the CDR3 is TGTGCCAGCGGGGGATCCTCCTACAATGAGCAGTTCTTC. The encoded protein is CASGGSSYNEQFF.

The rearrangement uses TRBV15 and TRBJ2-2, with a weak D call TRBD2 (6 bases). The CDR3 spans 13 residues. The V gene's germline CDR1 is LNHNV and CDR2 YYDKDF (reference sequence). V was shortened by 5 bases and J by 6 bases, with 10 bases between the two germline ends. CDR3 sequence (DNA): TGTGCCACCAGCCTTAGGGAGGCCGGGGAGCTGTTTTTT. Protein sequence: CATSLREAGELFF.

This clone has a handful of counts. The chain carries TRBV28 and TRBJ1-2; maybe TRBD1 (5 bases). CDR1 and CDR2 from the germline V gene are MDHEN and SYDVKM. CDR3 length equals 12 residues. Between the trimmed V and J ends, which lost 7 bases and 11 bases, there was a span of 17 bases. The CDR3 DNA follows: TGTGCCAGCAATGAACCCCAGGGCCGGTACACCTTC. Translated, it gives CASNEPQGRYTF.

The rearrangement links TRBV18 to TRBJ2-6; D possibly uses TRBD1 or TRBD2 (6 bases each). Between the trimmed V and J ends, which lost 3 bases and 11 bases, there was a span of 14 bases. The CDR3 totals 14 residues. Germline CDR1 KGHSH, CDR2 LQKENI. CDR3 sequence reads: CASSPPGGGDVLTF. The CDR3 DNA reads TGTGCCAGCTCACCTCCCGGGGGCGGCGACGTCCTGACTTTC.

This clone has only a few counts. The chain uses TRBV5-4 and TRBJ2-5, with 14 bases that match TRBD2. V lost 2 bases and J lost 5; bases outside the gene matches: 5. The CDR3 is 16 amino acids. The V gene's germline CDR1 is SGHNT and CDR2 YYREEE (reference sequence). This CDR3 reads CASSLGGLAGVETQYF. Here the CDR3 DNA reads TGTGCCAGCAGCTTAGGGGGACTAGCGGGAGTGGAGACCCAGTACTTC.

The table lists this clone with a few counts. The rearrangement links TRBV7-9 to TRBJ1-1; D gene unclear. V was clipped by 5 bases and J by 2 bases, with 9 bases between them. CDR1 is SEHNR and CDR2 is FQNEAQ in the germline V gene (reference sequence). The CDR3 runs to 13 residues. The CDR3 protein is CASSIGKNTEAFF. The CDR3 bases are TGTGCCAGCAGCATAGGGAAAAACACTGAAGCTTTCTTT.

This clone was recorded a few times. The CDR3 region has the DNA TGTGCCAGCACACTAGGCACAGATACGCAGTATTTT. Residues: CASTLGTDTQYF. This sequence joins TRBV2 and TRBJ2-3; D perhaps matches TRBD2 (5 bases). Trimming stripped 7 bases from V and 1 base from J, with 6 bases between. CDR1 is SNHLY and CDR2 is FYNNEI in the germline V gene. The CDR3 runs to 12 residues.

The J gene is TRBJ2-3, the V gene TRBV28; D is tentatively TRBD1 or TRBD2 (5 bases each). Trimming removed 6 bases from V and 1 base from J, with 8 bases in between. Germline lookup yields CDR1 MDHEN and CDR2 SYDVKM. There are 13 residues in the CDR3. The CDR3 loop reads CASSSGRTDTQYF. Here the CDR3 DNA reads TGTGCCAGCAGCTCGGGACGCACAGATACGCAGTATTTT.

The CDR3 coding sequence is TGTGCCAGCAGCTTAGATGTATACAATGAGCAGTTCTTC. It is translated as CASSLDVYNEQFF. The chain links TRBV7-6 to TRBJ2-1, with no clear D. CDR3 length: 13 amino acids. In germline, CDR1 is SGHVS, CDR2 FNYEAQ. V lost 1 base, J lost 4 bases, and 5 bases lay in between.

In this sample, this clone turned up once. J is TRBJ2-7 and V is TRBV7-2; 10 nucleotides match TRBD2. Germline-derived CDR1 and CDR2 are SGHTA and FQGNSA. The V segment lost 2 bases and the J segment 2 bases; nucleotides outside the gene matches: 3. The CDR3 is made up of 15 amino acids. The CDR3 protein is CASSLFTSGTYEQYF. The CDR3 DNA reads TGTGCCAGCAGCTTATTTACTAGCGGGACCTACGAGCAGTACTTC.

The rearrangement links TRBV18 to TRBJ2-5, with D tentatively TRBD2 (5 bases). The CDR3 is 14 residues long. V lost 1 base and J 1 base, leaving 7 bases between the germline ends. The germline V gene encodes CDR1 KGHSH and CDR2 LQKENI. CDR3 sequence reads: CASSPLGSQETQYF. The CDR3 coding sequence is TGTGCCAGCTCACCACTGGGGAGCCAAGAGACCCAGTACTTC.

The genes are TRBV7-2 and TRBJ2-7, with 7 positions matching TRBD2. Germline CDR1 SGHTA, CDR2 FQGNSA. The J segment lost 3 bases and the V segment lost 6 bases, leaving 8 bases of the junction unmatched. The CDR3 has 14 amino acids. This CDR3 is CASRYRGGDYEQYF. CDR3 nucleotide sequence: TGTGCCAGCAGGTACCGCGGGGGTGACTACGAGCAGTACTTC.

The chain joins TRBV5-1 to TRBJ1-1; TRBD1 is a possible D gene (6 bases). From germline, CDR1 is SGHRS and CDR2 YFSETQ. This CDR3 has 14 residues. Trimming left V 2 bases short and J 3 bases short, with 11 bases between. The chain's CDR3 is CASSFGQRDTEAFF. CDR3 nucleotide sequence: TGCGCCAGCAGCTTCGGACAGCGGGACACTGAAGCTTTCTTT.

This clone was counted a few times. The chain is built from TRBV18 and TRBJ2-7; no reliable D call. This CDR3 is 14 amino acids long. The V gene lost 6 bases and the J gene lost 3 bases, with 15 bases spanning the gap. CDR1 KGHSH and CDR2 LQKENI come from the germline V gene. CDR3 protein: CASSPSTESYEQYF. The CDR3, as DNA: TGTGCCAGCTCCCCATCTACGGAGAGCTACGAGCAGTACTTC. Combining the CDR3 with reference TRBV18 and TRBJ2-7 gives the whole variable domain NAGVMQNPRHLVRRRGQEARLRCSPMKGHSHVYWYRQLPEEGLKFMVYLQKENIIDESGMPKERFSAEFPKEGPSILRIQQVVRGDSAAYFCASSPSTESYEQYFGPGTRLTVT.

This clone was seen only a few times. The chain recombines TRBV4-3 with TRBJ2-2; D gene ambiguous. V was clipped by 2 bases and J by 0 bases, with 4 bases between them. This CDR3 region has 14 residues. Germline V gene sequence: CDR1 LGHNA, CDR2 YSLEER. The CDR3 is CASSQLSNTGELFF. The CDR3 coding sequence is TGCGCCAGCAGCCAACTATCGAACACCGGGGAGCTGTTTTTT.

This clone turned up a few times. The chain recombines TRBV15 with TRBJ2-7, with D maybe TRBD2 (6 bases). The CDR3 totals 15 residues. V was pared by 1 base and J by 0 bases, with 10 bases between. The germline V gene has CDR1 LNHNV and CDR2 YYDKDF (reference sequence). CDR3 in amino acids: CATSRVSGSSYEQYF. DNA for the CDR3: TGTGCCACCAGCAGAGTTAGCGGAAGCTCCTACGAGCAGTACTTC. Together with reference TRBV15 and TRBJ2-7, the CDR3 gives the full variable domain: DAMVIQNPRYQVTQFGKPVTLSCSQTLNHNVMYWYQQKSSQAPKLLFHYYDKDFNNEADTPDNFQSRRPNTSFCFLDIRSPGLGDTAMYLCATSRVSGSSYEQYFGPGTRLTVT.

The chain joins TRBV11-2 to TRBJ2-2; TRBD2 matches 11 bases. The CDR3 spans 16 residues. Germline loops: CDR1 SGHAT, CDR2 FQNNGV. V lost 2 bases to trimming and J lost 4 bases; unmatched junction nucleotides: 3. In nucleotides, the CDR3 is TGTGCCAGCAGCTTATTACTAGCGGGAGTCACCGGGGAGCTGTTTTTT. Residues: CASSLLLAGVTGELFF.

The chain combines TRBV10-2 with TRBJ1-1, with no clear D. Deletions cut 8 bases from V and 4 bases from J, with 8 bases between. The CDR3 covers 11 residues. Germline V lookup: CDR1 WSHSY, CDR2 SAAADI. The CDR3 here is CASLRGTEAFF. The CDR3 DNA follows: TGCGCCAGCCTACGGGGCACTGAAGCTTTCTTT.

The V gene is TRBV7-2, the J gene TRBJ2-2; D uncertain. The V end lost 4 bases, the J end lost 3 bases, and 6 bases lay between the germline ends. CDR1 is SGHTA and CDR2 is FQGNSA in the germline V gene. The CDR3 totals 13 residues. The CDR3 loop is CASSSTDTGELFF. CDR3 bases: TGTGCCAGCAGCTCTACGGACACCGGGGAGCTGTTTTTT. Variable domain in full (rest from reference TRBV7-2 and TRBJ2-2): GAGVSQSPSNKVTEKGKDVELRCDPISGHTALYWYRQSLGQGLEFLIYFQGNSAPDKSGLPSDRFSAERTGGSVSTLTIQRTQQEDSAVYLCASSSTDTGELFFGEGSRLTVL.